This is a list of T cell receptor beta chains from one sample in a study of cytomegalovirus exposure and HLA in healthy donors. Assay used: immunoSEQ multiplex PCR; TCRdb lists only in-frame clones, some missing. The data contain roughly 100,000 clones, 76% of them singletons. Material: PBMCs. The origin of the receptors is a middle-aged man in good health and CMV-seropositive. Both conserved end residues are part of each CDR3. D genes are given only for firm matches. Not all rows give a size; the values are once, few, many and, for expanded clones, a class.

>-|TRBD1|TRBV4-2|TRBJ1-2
TGTGCCAGCAGCCAAGAGGGGGGACAGGGGGTCTATGGCTACACCTTC
CASSQEGGQGVYGYTF
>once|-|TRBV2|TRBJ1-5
TGTGCCAGCAGTGTGATGCAGACTTCTAGCAATCAGCCCCAGCATTTT
CASSVMQTSSNQPQHF
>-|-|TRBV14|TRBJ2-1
TGTGCCAGCAGCCGAACTAGCTTGCAGTTCTTC
CASSRTSLQFF
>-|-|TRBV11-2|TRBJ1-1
TGTGCCAGCAGCGCGCCGGGGGTCGGTGAAGCTTTCTTT
CASSAPGVGEAFF
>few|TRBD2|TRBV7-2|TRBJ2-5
TGTGCCAGCAGCTTTAGGCTGCGGGGGGGCAAAGTTGAGACCCAGTACTTC
CASSFRLRGGKVETQYF
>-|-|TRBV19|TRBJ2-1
TGTGCCAGTAAGGACAGTCGTGAGCAGTTCTTC
CASKDSREQFF
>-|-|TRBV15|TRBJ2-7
TGTGCCACCAGCAGCGGCGGGACCTACGAGCAGTACTTC
CATSSGGTYEQYF
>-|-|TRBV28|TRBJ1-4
TGTGCCACCCGAGGGCCCCTAGGTGAAAAACTGTTTTTT
CATRGPLGEKLFF
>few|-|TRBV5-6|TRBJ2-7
TGTGCCAGCAGGTCTTGGGGCAGGGACAAATACGAGCAGTACTTC
CASRSWGRDKYEQYF
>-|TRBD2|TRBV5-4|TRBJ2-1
TGTGCCAGCAGCTTTTCAGCGGGAGTAAACAATGAGCAGTTCTTC
CASSFSAGVNNEQFF
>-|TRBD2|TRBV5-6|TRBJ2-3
TGTGCCAGCAGCTCACCACCGGGAGGGATCGGTGGAGATACGCAGTATTTT
CASSSPPGGIGGDTQYF
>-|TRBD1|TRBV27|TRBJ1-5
TGTGCCAGCAGTTTCCCCTTCCGGGACAGGGGTCAGCATTTT
CASSFPFRDRGQHF
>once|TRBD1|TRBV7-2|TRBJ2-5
TGTGCCAGCAGCCCAGGACAGGGGGCAGAGACCCAGTACTTC
CASSPGQGAETQYF
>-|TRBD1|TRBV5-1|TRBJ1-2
TGCGCCAGCAGAGACTGGACAGGGCCGGGTGGCTACACCTTC
CASRDWTGPGGYTF
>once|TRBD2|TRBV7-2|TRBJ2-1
TGTGCCAGCAGCCCCCGAGCTAGCGGGAGGCAAAATGAGCAGTTCTTC
CASSPRASGRQNEQFF
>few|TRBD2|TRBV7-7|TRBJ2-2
TGTGCTAGCAGCTTAGCGAGCGGGAGTAGCACCGGGGAGCTGTTTTTT
CASSLASGSSTGELFF
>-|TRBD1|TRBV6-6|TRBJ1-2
TGTGCCAGCAGCCCCCCACAGGGGCTCACCTTC
CASSPPQGLTF
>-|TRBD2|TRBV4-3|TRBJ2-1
TGCGCCAGCAGCCAAGATGCCAGCGGGGGCTACAATGAGCAGTTCTTC
CASSQDASGGYNEQFF
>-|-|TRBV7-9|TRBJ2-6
TGTGCCAGCAGCTTCGGAGGCTCTGGGGCCAACGTCCTGACTTTC
CASSFGGSGANVLTF
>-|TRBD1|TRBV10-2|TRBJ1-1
TGCGCCAGCAGTTTTATCGGGACAGGGACTGAAGCTTTCTTT
CASSFIGTGTEAFF
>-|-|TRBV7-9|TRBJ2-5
TGTGCCAGCAGCGCGGGCGGGGGCGCCGAGACCCAGTACTTC
CASSAGGGAETQYF
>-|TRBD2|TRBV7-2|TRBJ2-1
TGTGCCAGCAGCGTCACTAGCGGGAGAAACAATGAGCAGTTCTTC
CASSVTSGRNNEQFF
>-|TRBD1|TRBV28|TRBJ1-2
TGTGCCAGCAGTCAGGGGGTTGGCTATGGCTACACCTTC
CASSQGVGYGYTF
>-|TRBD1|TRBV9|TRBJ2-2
TGTGCCAGCAGACAGGGGGAGGTCGGGGAGCTGTTTTTT
CASRQGEVGELFF
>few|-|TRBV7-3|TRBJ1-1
TGTGCCAGCAGCTTAAAAGGGGGACGGCTAATGAACACTGAAGCTTTCTTT
CASSLKGGRLMNTEAFF
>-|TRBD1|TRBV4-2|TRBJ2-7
TGTGCCAGCAGCCAAGAGTCCACAGGGGTGTACGAGCAGTACTTC
CASSQESTGVYEQYF
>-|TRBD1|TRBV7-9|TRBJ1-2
TGTGCCAGCAGCCCGACAGGGATGGGGTACTACACCTTC
CASSPTGMGYYTF
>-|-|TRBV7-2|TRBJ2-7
TGTGCCAGCAGCTTAGCGGGGACACTACACTCCTACGAGCAGTACTTC
CASSLAGTLHSYEQYF
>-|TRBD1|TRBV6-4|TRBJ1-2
TGTGCCAGCAGTGCTGGACAGGGCTATGGCTACACCTTC
CASSAGQGYGYTF
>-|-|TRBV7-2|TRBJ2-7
TGTGCCAGCAGCTTTAGATACGGAGTCTGGTACGAGCAGTACTTC
CASSFRYGVWYEQYF
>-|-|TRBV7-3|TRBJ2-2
TGTGCCAGCAGCTTAACTGCGGCAACGGAGCTGTTTTTT
CASSLTAATELFF
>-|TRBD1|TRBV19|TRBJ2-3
TGTGCCAGTAGTATACGGACAGGGGGCGCAGATACGCAGTATTTT
CASSIRTGGADTQYF
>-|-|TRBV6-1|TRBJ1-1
TGTGCCAGCAGAACAGGGACGAACACTGAAGCTTTCTTT
CASRTGTNTEAFF
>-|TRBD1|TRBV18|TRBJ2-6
TGTGCCAGCTCACCAGGGACAGGGGCTGGGGCCAACGTCCTGACTTTC
CASSPGTGAGANVLTF
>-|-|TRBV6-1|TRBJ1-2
TGTGCCAGCACCGTGGCCGAGGGTAGTGGCTACACCTTC
CASTVAEGSGYTF
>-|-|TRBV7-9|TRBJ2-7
TGTGCCAGCAGCTTAGGTGCGACTTTAAGCTACGAGCAGTACTTC
CASSLGATLSYEQYF
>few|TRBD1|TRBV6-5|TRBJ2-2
TGTGCCAGCTCCCGGGACAGGGATCTGACCGGGGAGCTGTTTTTT
CASSRDRDLTGELFF
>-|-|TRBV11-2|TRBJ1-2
TGTGCCAGCAGCTTAGGCACAGGAGCTAACTATGGCTACACCTTC
CASSLGTGANYGYTF
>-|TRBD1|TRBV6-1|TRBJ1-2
TGTGCCAGCAATCCGGGACAGGTGATAGAGAGCTACACCTTC
CASNPGQVIESYTF
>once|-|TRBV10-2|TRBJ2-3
TGCGCCAGCAGGGCCCAAGCAGATACGCAGTATTTT
CASRAQADTQYF
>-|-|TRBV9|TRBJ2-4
TGTGCCAGCAGCCCAAGGGAGATTCTGGCCAAAAACATTCAGTACTTC
CASSPREILAKNIQYF
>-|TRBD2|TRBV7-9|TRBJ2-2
TGTGCCAGCAGCCCCCCTGGGACTAGCCCCGGGGAGCTGTTTTTT
CASSPPGTSPGELFF
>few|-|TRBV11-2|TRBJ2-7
TGTGCCAGCAGCTTTTACTACGAGCAGTACTTC
CASSFYYEQYF
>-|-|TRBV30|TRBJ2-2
TGTGCCTGGAGTGCGGACTCTAACACCGGGGAGCTGTTTTTT
CAWSADSNTGELFF
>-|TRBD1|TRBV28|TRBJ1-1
TGTGCCAGCAGACTGACAGGGGACTCTGAAGCTTTCTTT
CASRLTGDSEAFF
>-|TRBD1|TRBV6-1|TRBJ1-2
TGTGCCAGCAGGGACCGACAGGGGGCAAACTATGGCTACACCTTC
CASRDRQGANYGYTF
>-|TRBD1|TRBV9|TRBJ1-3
TGTGCCAGCAGCACGCACAGGGGGCCGGGAAACACCATATATTTT
CASSTHRGPGNTIYF
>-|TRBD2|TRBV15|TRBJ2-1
TGTGCCACGCGGGGGGGTCGGGGCTCCTACAATGAGCAGTTCTTC
CATRGGRGSYNEQFF